The present TCR beta chain was sequenced within a study of blood T cell repertoires in COVID-19. This CDR3 region has 15 residues. Germline CDR1 SGHVS, CDR2 FQNEAQ. V lost 3 bases and J 8 bases, leaving 14 bases between the germline ends. TCRdb's table, derived via immunoSEQ multiplex PCR, lists solely in-frame clones and lacks some. The sample records around 240,000 clones, around 83% being singletons. V gene TRBV7-8 combines with J gene TRBJ1-6; weak D call: TRBD1 (5 bases). Sequencing was performed on peripheral blood. The source of this sequence is a man aged 35 to 55 with acute or convalescent COVID-19. In nucleotides, the CDR3 is TGTGCCAGCAGCTTCAGGGACTTTGGGGATTCACCCCTCCACTTT. Translation gives CASSFRDFGDSPLHF.